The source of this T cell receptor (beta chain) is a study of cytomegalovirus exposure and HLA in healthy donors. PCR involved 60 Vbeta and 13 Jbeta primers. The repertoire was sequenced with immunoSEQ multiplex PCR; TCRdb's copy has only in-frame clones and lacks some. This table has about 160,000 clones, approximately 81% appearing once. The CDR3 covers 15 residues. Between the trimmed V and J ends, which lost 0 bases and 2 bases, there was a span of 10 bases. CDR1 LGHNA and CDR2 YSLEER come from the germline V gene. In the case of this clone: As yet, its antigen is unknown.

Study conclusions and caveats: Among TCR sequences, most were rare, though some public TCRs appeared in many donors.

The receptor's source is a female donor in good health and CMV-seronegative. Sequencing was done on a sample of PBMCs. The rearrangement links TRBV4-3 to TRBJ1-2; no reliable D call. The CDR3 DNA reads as TGCGCCAGCAGCCAAGAGGGCAGGATAAACTATGGCTACACCTTC. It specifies CASSQEGRINYGYTF.